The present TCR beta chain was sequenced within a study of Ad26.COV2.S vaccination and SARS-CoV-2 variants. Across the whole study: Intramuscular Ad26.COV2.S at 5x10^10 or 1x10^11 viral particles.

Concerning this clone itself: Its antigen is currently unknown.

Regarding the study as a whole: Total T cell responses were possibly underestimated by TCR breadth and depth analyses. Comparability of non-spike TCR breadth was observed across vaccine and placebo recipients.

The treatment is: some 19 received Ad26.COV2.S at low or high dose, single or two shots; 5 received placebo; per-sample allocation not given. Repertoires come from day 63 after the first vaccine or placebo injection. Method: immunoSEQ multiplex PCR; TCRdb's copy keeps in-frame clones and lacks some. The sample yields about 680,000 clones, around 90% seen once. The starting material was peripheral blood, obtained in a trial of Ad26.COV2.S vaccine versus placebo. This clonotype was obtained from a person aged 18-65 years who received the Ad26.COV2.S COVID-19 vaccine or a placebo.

CDR3 loop: CASSGYQAYEQYF. CDR3 in DNA: TGTGCCAGCTCGGGGTATCAGGCCTACGAGCAGTACTTC. The rearrangement joins TRBV27 to TRBJ2-7, with a weak D call TRBD2 (5 bases). The CDR3 loop spans 13 amino acids. Germline CDR1 MNHEY, CDR2 SMNVEV (reference sequence). V was pared by 8 bases and J by 2 bases, with 13 bases between.